These 28 T cell receptor beta chains were all obtained from the same sample, sequenced in a study of CD8+CD57+ T cells in acquired aplastic anemia. TCR beta VDJ and CDR3 profiling used genomic DNA as template. In TCRdb, the reads were re-called with MiXCR into one record per CDR3 protein. The sample consists of over 150,000 distinct CDR3 sequences, roughly 63% of them appearing once. CD8+CD57+ cell expansion had been shown by flow cytometry in patients chosen for sequencing. The sample was sorted CD4+, CD8+, or CD8+CD57+ T cells (not recorded which) from PBMCs. These receptors were taken from a human donor with aplastic anemia.

At least ten counts were recorded for this clonotype. This chain links TRBV19 with TRBJ1-5; D not certain. V gave up 6 bases and J gave up 5 bases, with 11 bases separating them. The CDR3 contains 13 residues. From germline, CDR1 is LNHDA and CDR2 SQIVND (reference sequence). The CDR3 DNA follows: TGTGCCAGTAGGGAGTTCGGCCATCAGCCCCAGCATTTT. Its translation is CASREFGHQPQHF.

This clonotype has at least ten counts. J is TRBJ2-1 and V is TRBV7-2; D perhaps matches TRBD1 (6 bases). Germline CDR1 SGHTA, CDR2 FQGNSA. Trimming shortened V by 2 bases and J by 2 bases, and 13 bases separated the two germline ends. The CDR3 is 16 residues long. For the CDR3, the DNA is TGTGCCAGCAGCTTAAGTATAGGACAGCCCTACAATGAGCAGTTCTTC. Translating it yields CASSLSIGQPYNEQFF.

Only one count was recorded for this clonotype. The chain joins TRBV9 to TRBJ2-7, with 8 positions matching TRBD1. The CDR3 is 14 amino acids. J was trimmed by 3 bases and V by 0 bases; bases with no gene match: 2. Germline CDR1 SGDLS, CDR2 YYNGEE. CDR3 loop: CASSVGTGFYEQYF. The CDR3 DNA reads as TGTGCCAGCAGCGTAGGGACAGGGTTCTACGAGCAGTACTTC. Supplemented by reference TRBV9 and TRBJ2-7, the full variable domain reads DSGVTQTPKHLITATGQRVTLRCSPRSGDLSVYWYQQSLDQGLQFLIQYYNGEERAKGNILERFSAQQFPDLHSELNLSSLELGDSALYFCASSVGTGFYEQYFGPGTRLTVT.

This clonotype has more than one count but fewer than ten. V usage is TRBV29-1 and J usage is TRBJ2-7, with unresolved D. The germline CDR1 and CDR2 sequences are SQVTM and ANQGSEA. V was clipped by 8 bases and J by 0 bases, with 23 bases between them. CDR3 length: 16 amino acids. The CDR3, as DNA: TGCAGCTTTGCTAGAGTTGGCATTTTCGGCTCCTACGAGCAGTACTTC. Translation gives CSFARVGIFGSYEQYF.

This chain joins TRBV19 and TRBJ1-5; tentatively, D is TRBD1 (6 bases). The CDR3 spans 13 residues. V lost 7 bases, J lost 5 bases, and 12 bases lay in between. Germline loops: CDR1 LNHDA, CDR2 SQIVND (reference sequence). CDR3 protein: CASTPRTDQPQHF. CDR3 nucleotides: TGTGCCAGTACCCCCAGGACAGATCAGCCCCAGCATTTT. Using reference TRBV19 and TRBJ1-5 for the parts outside the CDR3, the full variable domain is DGGITQSPKYLFRKEGQNVTLSCEQNLNHDAMYWYRQDPGQGLRLIYYSQIVNDFQKGDIAEGYSVSREKKESFPLTVTSAQKNPTAFYLCASTPRTDQPQHFGDGTRLSIL.

This clonotype was counted ten times or more. This sequence joins TRBV12-3 or TRBV12-4 and TRBJ2-7; no definite D call. V lost 4 bases, J lost 4 bases, and 8 bases lay in between. The CDR3 loop spans 12 amino acids. The chain's CDR3 is CASSSVRYEQYF. CDR3 DNA: TGTGCCAGCAGTTCCGTCAGGTACGAGCAGTACTTC.

CDR3 sequence reads: CASSQDNGRTYEQYF. The CDR3 DNA sequence: TGTGCCAGCAGCCAAGATAACGGGAGGACCTACGAGCAGTACTTC. This chain joins TRBV4-2 and TRBJ2-7, with 7 bases matching TRBD2. The CDR3 sequence is 15 residues long. From germline, CDR1 is LGHNA and CDR2 YNFKEQ. Trimming removed 0 bases from V and 2 bases from J; junction bases left unmatched: 4.

This clonotype has ten or more counts. The chain links TRBV27 to TRBJ1-1, with a weak D call TRBD1 (5 bases). The CDR3 consists of 15 residues. V was pared by 5 bases and J by 0 bases, with 13 bases between. Germline CDR1 is MNHEY and CDR2 is SMNVEV (reference sequence). Written as DNA, the CDR3 is TGTGCCAGCAGTCAGTCAGGGAGCATGAACACTGAAGCTTTCTTT. Its translation: CASSQSGSMNTEAFF.

The V and J genes are TRBV19 and TRBJ2-7; the match to TRBD1 covers 10 bases. In germline, CDR1 is LNHDA, CDR2 SQIVND (reference sequence). Trimming cost V 7 bases and J 4 bases; bases outside gene matches: 7. The CDR3 length is 14 residues. The CDR3 nucleotides are TGTGCCAGTACTTTCGGGACAGGGGCTTACGAGCAGTACTTC. Amino acids: CASTFGTGAYEQYF.

This rearrangement joins TRBV19 to TRBJ1-1; 7 nucleotides align to TRBD1. The CDR3 is 15 amino acids. The germline gives CDR1 LNHDA, CDR2 SQIVND (reference sequence). V trimming: 3 bases; J trimming: 5 bases; junction bases outside the gene matches: 9. The CDR3 nucleotides are TGTGCCAGTAGTATCGACAGGGTTCTGAGGACTGAAGCTTTCTTT. The encoded protein is CASSIDRVLRTEAFF. Together with reference TRBV19 and TRBJ1-1, the CDR3 gives the full variable domain: DGGITQSPKYLFRKEGQNVTLSCEQNLNHDAMYWYRQDPGQGLRLIYYSQIVNDFQKGDIAEGYSVSREKKESFPLTVTSAQKNPTAFYLCASSIDRVLRTEAFFGQGTRLTVV.

At least ten counts were recorded for this clonotype. The CDR3 is CASSDPGQTSTDTQYF. Written as DNA, the CDR3 is TGTGCCAGCAGTGATCCGGGACAGACAAGCACAGATACGCAGTATTTT. J is TRBJ2-3 and V is TRBV2, with TRBD1 identical over 7 bases. Trimming took 3 bases from V and 0 from J; bases not matched to a gene: 6. The germline gives CDR1 SNHLY, CDR2 FYNNEI. There are 16 residues in the CDR3. The complete variable domain, with remaining parts taken from reference TRBV2 and TRBJ2-3, reads EPEVTQTPSHQVTQMGQEVILRCVPISNHLYFYWYRQILGQKVEFLVSFYNNEISEKSEIFDDQFSVERPDGSNFTLKIRSTKLEDSAMYFCASSDPGQTSTDTQYFGPGTRLTVL.

The chain links TRBV7-3 to TRBJ1-1; no clear D. The CDR3 loop spans 14 amino acids. The germline V gene encodes CDR1 SGHTA and CDR2 FQGTGA. Trimming shortened V by 5 bases and J by 5 bases, and 15 bases separated the two germline ends. The CDR3 is CASSPRLTRTEAFF. The CDR3 DNA reads TGTGCCAGCAGCCCTAGGTTGACAAGGACTGAAGCTTTCTTT.

The count of this clonotype is one. The rearrangement links TRBV29-1 to TRBJ1-1; D remains unclear. Trimming left V 6 bases short and J 4 bases short, with 9 bases between. CDR1 and CDR2 from the germline V gene are SQVTM and ANQGSEA. This CDR3 comprises 11 residues. CDR3 DNA: TGCAGCGTCACGACTCTCACTGAAGCTTTCTTT. Translating it yields CSVTTLTEAFF.

This clonotype appeared many times. The chain carries TRBV12-3 or TRBV12-4 and TRBJ2-3, with 11 bases fitting TRBD2. After removal of 5 bases from V and 7 bases from J, the junction contained 14 bases not matched to a gene. This CDR3 region has 17 residues. CDR3 DNA sequence: TGTGCCAGCAGTCACTCACTAGCGGGGGCCTACACTAATACGCAGTATTTT. This sequence encodes CASSHSLAGAYTNTQYF.

V is TRBV15 and J is TRBJ2-7, with 9 positions matching TRBD1. The CDR3 runs 16 residues. The germline V gene has CDR1 LNHNV and CDR2 YYDKDF (reference sequence). Trimming at V came to 1 base and at J to 3 bases, leaving 7 bases not matched to a gene. CDR3 sequence (DNA): TGTGCCACCAGCAGAGCCCTGGGACAGGGAAACTACGAGCAGTACTTC. Protein: CATSRALGQGNYEQYF.

The chain joins TRBV15 to TRBJ2-5; 8 bases are a match to TRBD2. After removal of 8 bases from V and 5 bases from J, the junction contained 10 bases not matched to a gene. CDR3 size: 14 residues. Germline V gene data show CDR1 as LNHNV and CDR2 as YYDKDF (reference sequence). CDR3 loop: CATPPGREAETQYF. CDR3 bases: TGTGCCACCCCACCGGGGCGGGAGGCGGAGACCCAGTACTTC.

This clonotype came up a few times. The genes are TRBV7-2 and TRBJ2-7; 8 bases agree with TRBD2. V lost 7 bases, J lost 0 bases, and 8 bases stayed unmatched. The CDR3 totals 15 residues. Germline-derived CDR1 and CDR2 are SGHTA and FQGNSA. CDR3 amino acids: CASTRGGSLSYEQYF. Written as DNA, the CDR3 is TGTGCCAGCACCCGGGGGGGTTCCCTCTCCTACGAGCAGTACTTC.

The chain recombines TRBV20-1 with TRBJ2-3, with D possibly being TRBD1 (5 bases). The CDR3 spans 12 residues. The germline V gene encodes CDR1 DFQATT and CDR2 SNEGSKA (reference sequence). V lost 7 bases and J 2 bases, leaving 10 bases between the germline ends. The chain's CDR3 is CSGVGPTDTQYF. CDR3 DNA: TGCAGTGGAGTGGGGCCCACAGATACGCAGTATTTT.

The V and J genes are TRBV29-1 and TRBJ1-1; TRBD1 matches at 10 bases. Looked up from germline, CDR1 is SQVTM and CDR2 is ANQGSEA. The CDR3 sequence is 12 residues long. The CDR3 nucleotides read TGCAGAGCGGGACAGGGGAGTGGTGAAGCTTTCTTT. Translating gives CRAGQGSGEAFF.

Note on this clonotype: The junction differs from germline at one of its ends, possibly a read error. J is TRBJ1-6 and V is TRBV10-3; D gene uncertain. The CDR3 totals 16 residues. Germline V lookup: CDR1 ENHRY, CDR2 SYGVKD. The CDR3 bases are TGTGCCATCGGTGAGCCCCCGAGGGAAACGGGGTCACCCCTCCACTTT. Translating it yields CAIGEPPRETGSPLHF.

The chain has TRBV7-9 and TRBJ1-2, with 10 nucleotides matching TRBD1. The germline CDR1 and CDR2 sequences are SEHNR and FQNEAQ (reference sequence). This CDR3 spans 16 amino acids. Trimming took 8 bases from V and 7 from J; bases not matched to a gene: 16. The CDR3 DNA is TGTGCCAGCCGCAAGGGGACAGGGGTTCCTCTTGGTGGCTACACCTTC. Translated, it gives CASRKGTGVPLGGYTF.

The V and J genes are TRBV7-2 and TRBJ1-1; TRBD1 matches at 12 bases. CDR1 and CDR2 (germline): SGHTA, FQGNSA. Unmatched junction bases numbered 7, after V lost 3 bases and J lost 8 bases. This CDR3 region has 15 residues. The CDR3 nucleotides read TGTGCCAGCAGCTTTGTATCGGGACAGGGGGCGGAAGCTTTCTTT. Its translation is CASSFVSGQGAEAFF.

The chain joins TRBV20-1 to TRBJ2-5, with 8 bases matching TRBD2. Looked up from germline, CDR1 is DFQATT and CDR2 is SNEGSKA (reference sequence). Trimming removed 3 bases from V and 1 base from J; junction bases left unmatched: 4. The CDR3 is made up of 14 amino acids. The CDR3: CSASAREGQETQYF. In DNA form, the CDR3 reads TGCAGTGCTAGCGCTCGGGAGGGCCAAGAGACCCAGTACTTC.

The chain employs TRBV11-2 and TRBJ2-7; 8 bases line up with TRBD2. In germline, CDR1 is SGHAT, CDR2 FQNNGV. The V segment lost 8 bases and the J segment 0 bases; nucleotides outside the gene matches: 9. The CDR3 extends over 15 amino acids. For the CDR3, the DNA is TGTGCCAGCGGCATGGAGGCGGGGGGCTCCTACGAGCAGTACTTC. This codes for CASGMEAGGSYEQYF.

About this clonotype: At one boundary the junction diverges from the germline segment, which might be a read error. The chain combines TRBV5-1 with TRBJ2-3, with D perhaps TRBD2 (6 bases). CDR1 SGHRS and CDR2 YFSETQ come from the germline V gene. This CDR3 has 15 amino acids. CDR3 bases: TGCGCCAGCACCTTGGAAGGGAGGAGGACAGATACGCAGTATTTT. Protein sequence: CASTLEGRRTDTQYF.

The chain uses TRBV20-1 and TRBJ2-7, with unresolved D. V was trimmed by 0 bases and J by 3 bases, leaving 12 bases between them. The germline CDR1 and CDR2 sequences are DFQATT and SNEGSKA (reference sequence). This CDR3 has 14 residues. The DNA of the CDR3 is TGCAGTGCTAGAGATCGTGTCTCGTTCTACGAGCAGTACTTC. Amino acids: CSARDRVSFYEQYF.

The chain couples TRBV19 to TRBJ1-5; D uncertain. The CDR3 length is 13 residues. Trimming shortened V by 6 bases and J by 6 bases, and 12 bases separated the two germline ends. Germline lookup yields CDR1 LNHDA and CDR2 SQIVND (reference sequence). CDR3 protein: CASRDGVGQPQHF. The DNA for the CDR3 is TGTGCCAGTAGAGATGGCGTGGGTCAGCCCCAGCATTTT. Using reference TRBV19 and TRBJ1-5 for the parts outside the CDR3, the full variable domain is DGGITQSPKYLFRKEGQNVTLSCEQNLNHDAMYWYRQDPGQGLRLIYYSQIVNDFQKGDIAEGYSVSREKKESFPLTVTSAQKNPTAFYLCASRDGVGQPQHFGDGTRLSIL.

The rearrangement links TRBV5-1 to TRBJ2-1; D is possibly TRBD2 (5 bases). The germline V gene encodes CDR1 SGHRS and CDR2 YFSETQ. V lost 4 bases, J lost 13 bases, and 12 bases lay in between. The CDR3 loop spans 11 amino acids. The CDR3, as DNA: TGCGCCAGCAGCGCGGACTCGCGCCAGTTCTTC. Protein product: CASSADSRQFF.